The clone carrying this T cell receptor (beta chain) came up many times. TCR beta CDR3 regions were amplified from RNA. An initial round of RT-PCR targeting the TCR CDR3 relied on the HTBI primer set. TCRdb recomputed calls from the multiplex PCR reads with MiXCR, one row per CDR3 protein. The table records more than 600,000 distinct CDR3 sequences, about 15% of them present only once. The data derive from a study of T cells in Graves' hyperthyroidism and ophthalmopathy. The CDR3 spans 19 residues. Per germline, CDR1 SGHNT and CDR2 YENEEA. With V trimmed by 3 bases and J by 4 bases, 15 bases remained unmatched.

The chain uses TRBV11-3 and TRBJ2-6, with 7 nucleotides matching TRBD1. Sequencing was done on a sample of blood. The sequence derives from a man between 18 and 29 years old with Graves' hyperthyroidism. CDR3 residues: CASSFPKGGATGGANVLTF. The CDR3 region has the DNA TGTGCCAGCAGCTTCCCCAAAGGGGGCGCAACAGGAGGGGCCAACGTCCTGACTTTC.